This T cell receptor (beta chain) was documented in a study of Graves' ophthalmopathy and Graves' hyperthyroidism. The V end lost 5 bases, the J end lost 5 bases, and 13 bases lay between the germline ends. Germline loops: CDR1 MNHEY, CDR2 SVGEGT. The CDR3 extends over 13 amino acids. Scientists amplified the TCR beta CDR3 regions from RNA transcripts. In the first round, RT-PCR was carried out with HTBI primers, and a multiplex PCR formed the second round. TCRdb fed the multiplex PCR reads into MiXCR, producing one record per CDR3 protein. The sample lists about 400,000 distinct CDR3 sequences; approximately 16% were seen once.

Sequenced sample: peripheral blood. The source is a woman aged 18-35 years with Graves' ophthalmopathy. This sequence joins TRBV6-2 or TRBV6-3 and TRBJ2-7, with D perhaps given as TRBD1 or TRBD2 (6 bases each). As DNA, the CDR3 is TGTGCCAGCAGTAGGCAGGGGAGGCACGAGCAGTACTTC. Encoded protein: CASSRQGRHEQYF.